These 32 T cell receptor beta chains were all obtained from the same sample, sequenced in a study of tumor and adjacent non-tumor tissue in lung cancer. RNA was extracted from bulk tissue without any cell sorting. TCRbeta libraries were built with three rounds of nested PCR, modified from ARM-PCR. From the multiplex PCR reads, TCRdb called clonotypes with MiXCR, one entry per CDR3 protein. The table includes more than 75,000 distinct CDR3 sequences, 75% to 90% detected once. The sample consisted of lung tumor tissue. The receptor source for this set is a woman in her forties or fifties with non-small cell lung cancer.

About this clonotype itself: One end of the junction does not line up with germline, which may come from a read error. The chain uses TRBV24-1 and TRBJ2-5; unclear D gene. The germline V gene has CDR1 KGHDR and CDR2 SFDVKD. CDR3 size: 14 residues. This CDR3 reads CVTTDVRDQETQYF. The CDR3 coding sequence is TGTGTCACCACTGATGTCCGGGACCAAGAGACCCAGTACTTC.

DNA for the CDR3: TGCAGTACTAAAGGGGATAGCAATCAGCCCCAGCATTTT. Protein sequence: CSTKGDSNQPQHF. The gene calls are TRBV20-1 and TRBJ1-5; a weak D match, TRBD1 (5 bases). CDR1 DFQATT and CDR2 SNEGSKA come from the germline V gene (reference sequence). The CDR3 is 13 residues long. Trimming cost V 8 bases and J 0 bases, with 11 bases left between them.

Notes on this clonotype: Germline is not matched at one junction end, which may reflect a read error. This chain links TRBV28 with TRBJ2-3, with a weak D call TRBD1 (6 bases). Germline lookup yields CDR1 MDHEN and CDR2 SYDVKM. The CDR3 is 14 amino acids. In nucleotides, the CDR3 is TGTGCCAGCACCACAGGGAGCAGCACAAATACGCAGTGTTTT. This gives the protein CASTTGSSTNTQCF.

With respect to this clonotype: This may come from a read error, since a much larger clone is one base off. V usage is TRBV28 and J usage is TRBJ2-7, with 7 bases identical to TRBD1. Germline values: CDR1 MDHEN, CDR2 SYDVKM. The CDR3 runs to 16 residues. V shed 4 bases, J shed 0 bases, and the junction held 9 bases outside the gene matches. The CDR3 sequence: CASSSFRTGLSYEQYF. The CDR3 DNA follows: TGTGCCAGCAGTTCGTTCAGGACAGGACTCTCCTACGAGCAGTACTTC.

This clonotype occurred a few times. This sequence joins TRBV6-2 or TRBV6-3 and TRBJ2-1, with D unresolved. The CDR3 is 13 residues long. Germline CDR1 and CDR2: MNHEY and SVGEGT. This CDR3 reads CTNSSSSYNEQFF. CDR3 coding DNA: TGTACCAACAGTAGTAGCTCCTACAATGAGCAGTTCTTC.

For this clonotype: One end of the junction fails to match germline, which may point to a read error. The chain links TRBV4-2 to TRBJ1-5; 9 bases line up with TRBD1. The CDR3 is 15 amino acids. From germline, CDR1 is LGHNA and CDR2 YNFKEQ. The CDR3 spells CASSRSTGGGQSQHF. CDR3 DNA sequence: TGTGCCAGCAGCCGGTCTACAGGGGGCGGTCAGTCCCAGCATTTT.

Notes on this clonotype: An end of the junction does not agree with germline; a read error may underlie this. The chain recombines TRBV20-1 with TRBJ2-1; a weak D match, TRBD1 (6 bases). The CDR3 consists of 13 residues. Germline values: CDR1 DFQATT, CDR2 SNEGSKA (reference sequence). The CDR3 here is CSARYRAYNVQFF. The CDR3 DNA reads TGCAGTGCCCGGTACAGGGCCTACAATGTGCAGTTCTTC.

This clonotype appeared once. No conserved phenylalanine or tryptophan ends this CDR3, so it is likely a read error. The chain is built from TRBV12-3 or TRBV12-4 and TRBJ1-2; D gene uncertain. The CDR3 is 13 residues long. With 3 bases removed from V and 11 bases from J, the gap between germline ends came to 16 bases. CDR3 sequence reads: CASSFQHAAGYTI. The CDR3 DNA reads TGTGCCAGCAGTTTTCAGCATGCGGCTGGTTACACCATC.

This CDR3 reads CARSGGLRNTEAFF. CDR3 in DNA: TGCGCCAGGAGCGGGGGACTAAGGAACACTGAAGCTTTCTTT. The rearrangement links TRBV5-1 to TRBJ1-1, with D possibly matching TRBD1 (5 bases). In germline, CDR1 is SGHRS, CDR2 YFSETQ. Trimming removed 8 bases from V and 1 base from J, with 15 bases in between. CDR3 length: 14 residues.

This clonotype is a singleton in its sample. A read error may account for a junction end that differs from germline. The rearrangement uses TRBV20-1 and TRBJ2-3; 7 nucleotides match TRBD1. The CDR3 has 13 residues. Germline assignment: CDR1 DFQATT and CDR2 SNEGSKA (reference sequence). Here the CDR3 DNA reads TGCAGTTCCCCAGACAGGGTCACAGGTACGCAGTATTTT. Translation gives CSSPDRVTGTQYF.

This chain's CDR3 is CAHSAGPWDEQFF. CDR3 coding DNA: TGTGCCCACAGCGCGGGACCTTGGGATGAGCAGTTCTTC. The chain has TRBV5-4 and TRBJ2-1; D is perhaps TRBD2 (6 bases). This CDR3 is built from 13 residues. The germline V gene encodes CDR1 SGHNT and CDR2 YYREEE (reference sequence). Trimming left V 10 bases short and J 8 bases short, with 19 bases between.

With regard to this clonotype: One end of the junction is discordant with germline, which a read error may explain. The chain combines TRBV5-1 with TRBJ2-6, with TRBD2 as a possible D gene (6 bases). The germline V gene encodes CDR1 SGHRS and CDR2 YFSETQ. This CDR3 comprises 16 residues. The CDR3 region is CASSLGGDFGANVLTF. The CDR3 nucleotides are TGCGCCAGTAGCTTAGGAGGGGACTTTGGGGCCAACGTCCTGACTTTC.

Points on this clonotype: This CDR3 is missing its conserved last phenylalanine or tryptophan, likely due to a read error. V and J are TRBV6-5 and TRBJ1-6; possible D gene TRBD1, 5 bases. The CDR3 has 14 residues. The germline gives CDR1 MNHEY, CDR2 SVGAGI. V dropped 10 bases and J dropped 7 bases, with 17 bases sitting between them. The CDR3 region has the DNA TGTGCCATCAGACTACAGGAGGCCAATTCACCCCTCCACTTG. It encodes CAIRLQEANSPLHL.

This clonotype appeared a few times. At one end, the junction sequence differs from germline, possibly due to a read error. The CDR3 sequence: CSALQWKETQHF. CDR3 DNA: TGCAGTGCTCTACAGTGGAAAGAGACCCAGCACTTC. The rearrangement joins TRBV20-1 to TRBJ2-5; D remains unclear. The germline V gene encodes CDR1 DFQATT and CDR2 SNEGSKA (reference sequence). The CDR3 length is 12 residues.

Note on this clonotype: At one of its ends the junction is not consistent with the germline gene, which may arise from a read error. This sequence joins TRBV6-1 and TRBJ1-4; no clear D gene. Germline V gives CDR1 MNHNS, CDR2 SASEGT. This CDR3 has 16 amino acids. The CDR3 region is CTSSAPWILTNEKLFF. In DNA form, the CDR3 reads TGTACCAGCAGCGCCCCCTGGATCCTAACTAATGAAAAACTGTTTTTT.

The CDR3 region is CLAQGFSGSDGYIQYF. The DNA of the CDR3 is TGCCTTGCCCAGGGGTTTAGCGGGAGTGATGGATACATTCAGTACTTC. The V gene is TRBV20-1, the J gene TRBJ2-4; 9 bases are a match to TRBD2. The CDR3 runs 16 residues. Germline CDR1 is DFQATT and CDR2 is SNEGSKA (reference sequence).

Comment on this clonotype: Compared with germline, one end of the junction differs, possibly owing to a read error. This rearrangement joins TRBV6-2 or TRBV6-3 to TRBJ1-6; 8 bases fit TRBD1. Germline V CDR1 and CDR2: MNHEY, SVGEGT. The CDR3 contains 15 residues. Here the CDR3 reads CASRSHDRGSSPFHF. In DNA form, the CDR3 reads TGTGCCAGCAGGAGCCATGACAGGGGAAGTTCACCCTTCCACTTT.

This chain uses TRBV7-2 with TRBJ2-3; 8 nucleotides agree with TRBD1. CDR1 and CDR2 (germline): SGHTA, FQGNSA. The CDR3 runs to 14 residues. V was clipped by 4 bases and J by 8 bases; unmatched bases: 8. The CDR3 nucleotides are TGTGCCAGCAGCTCCGATCAGGGGGCGGGTACGCAGTATTTT. It is translated as CASSSDQGAGTQYF.

As regards this clonotype: The junction shows a germline mismatch at one end, possibly a read error. The chain links TRBV11-2 to TRBJ2-7, with D possibly being TRBD2 (5 bases). The CDR3 consists of 14 residues. CDR1 is SGHAT and CDR2 is FQNNGV in the germline V gene. The CDR3 region has the DNA TGTGTCAGCAGCTTAGGGCGGGCATCCTACGAGCAGTACTTC. This translates into CVSSLGRASYEQYF.

Concerning this clonotype: One junction end does not reproduce the germline sequence, and a read error may be involved. The gene calls are TRBV4-1 and TRBJ2-5, with unresolved D. The germline CDR1 and CDR2 sequences are MGHRA and YSYEKL. The CDR3 is made up of 16 amino acids. The CDR3 DNA follows: TGCGCCAGCAGCCAAGCCATGAGGAACGGGCAAGAGACTCAGTACTTC. The encoded protein is CASSQAMRNGQETQYF.

As regards this clonotype: One junction end disagrees with the germline gene, perhaps due to a read error. V gene TRBV11-1 combines with J gene TRBJ2-7, with 7 nucleotides matching TRBD1. This CDR3 comprises 14 residues. Germline V gene sequence: CDR1 SGHAT, CDR2 FQDESV (reference sequence). In DNA form, the CDR3 reads TGTACCAGCAACCAATGGGACAGCTCCTACGAGCAGTACTTC. Its translation: CTSNQWDSSYEQYF.

Regarding this clonotype: The missing conserved phenylalanine or tryptophan at the end of this CDR3 makes a read error likely. The limits of the CDR3 on the DNA are not certain, so only TCRdb's listed CDR3 is given. The chain is built from TRBV20-1 and TRBJ2-7; the table's D call, TRBD1, was not checked against the DNA. Looked up from germline, CDR1 is DFQATT and CDR2 is SNEGSKA (reference sequence). The CDR3 has 14 amino acids, counting both end residues. The CDR3 protein is CSAGPGTGGYEQHL.

In the case of this clonotype: The germline gene is not matched at one end of the junction; a read error may be the cause. J is TRBJ2-7 and V is TRBV29-1, with 11 bases that match TRBD1. Germline CDR1 reads SQVTM; CDR2 reads ANQGSEA. The CDR3 runs to 14 residues. CDR3 in DNA: TGCAGCGTCGTAGGGACAGGGGGTGTTAGCGAGCAGCATTTC. It is translated as CSVVGTGGVSEQHF.

This clonotype was seen a single time. This chain joins TRBV20-1 and TRBJ2-7; D gene ambiguous. In germline, CDR1 is DFQATT, CDR2 SNEGSKA (reference sequence). This CDR3 region has 14 residues. V gave up 0 bases and J gave up 1 base, with 10 bases separating them. The CDR3 is CSARDHQDSYEQYF. The CDR3 DNA reads as TGCAGTGCTAGAGATCATCAGGATTCCTACGAGCAGTACTTC.

With regard to this clonotype: A read error may explain this, as a much larger clone is one base away. The chain is built from TRBV7-8 and TRBJ2-1; 7 nucleotides align to TRBD2. Trimming cost V 2 bases and J 8 bases; bases outside gene matches: 12. CDR1 is SGHVS, CDR2 FQNEAQ, per germline. The CDR3 contains 16 residues. The CDR3 nucleotides read TGTGCCAGCAGCTTAACGGGGGGTACGCCCTCCGATGAGCAGTTCTTC. As protein: CASSLTGGTPSDEQFF.

Worth noting for this clonotype: The junction and the germline gene differ at one end; a read error may be behind it. The chain combines TRBV10-2 with TRBJ1-1; D not certain. Germline V CDR1 and CDR2: WSHSY, SAAADI. The CDR3 is 12 amino acids. CDR3 protein: CASRNPNTEALF. The CDR3 DNA reads as TGCGCCAGCAGGAACCCTAACACTGAAGCTTTATTT.

With respect to this clonotype: Lacking the conserved final phenylalanine or tryptophan, this CDR3 likely reflects a read error. The chain is built from TRBV20-1 and TRBJ2-7; D is unclear. Trimming took off 2 bases at V and 3 bases at J, with 8 bases between the two ends. The CDR3 spans 12 residues. Germline V CDR1 and CDR2: DFQATT, SNEGSKA (reference sequence). CDR3 DNA sequence: TGCAGTGCTAGATGTGTCAGCTACGAGCAGTACTTG. It yields the protein CSARCVSYEQYL.

A note on this clonotype: Mismatch with germline at one junction end may stem from a read error. V usage is TRBV29-1 and J usage is TRBJ1-2; the D is unclear. This CDR3 contains 13 residues. CDR1 and CDR2 (germline): SQVTM, ANQGSEA. CDR3 sequence: CSVEDGLSYGYTF. The CDR3 DNA is TGTAGCGTTGAAGATGGTCTTAGCTATGGCTACACCTTC.

For this clonotype: This CDR3 fails to terminate in the conserved phenylalanine or tryptophan, so it likely reflects a read error. Because the CDR3's place on the DNA is in doubt, the DNA is left out and the CDR3 is given as listed by TCRdb. The CDR3 reads CASSHWYSSYEEYL. The gene calls are TRBV11-1 and TRBJ2-7. 14 amino acids form the CDR3, both terminal residues included. Germline values: CDR1 SGHAT, CDR2 FQDESV (reference sequence).

About this clonotype itself: Its ends do not fully match the called genes, so a read error is possible. This chain uses TRBV4-2 with TRBJ2-5; maybe TRBD2 (6 bases). CDR1 LGHNA and CDR2 YNFKEQ come from the germline V gene. CDR3 size: 15 residues. The CDR3: CTSSQVYGRGGTRYF. DNA for the CDR3: TGTACCAGCAGCCAAGTTTACGGGAGAGGAGGGACCCGGTACTTC.

The CDR3 reads CSALLALTFTQYF. The CDR3 nucleotides read TGCAGTGCCTTACTAGCGCTGACATTTACGCAGTATTTT. This rearrangement joins TRBV20-1 to TRBJ2-3; TRBD2 matches at 7 bases. The CDR3 has 13 residues. The J segment lost 8 bases and the V segment lost 6 bases, leaving 11 bases of the junction unmatched. Germline CDR1 reads DFQATT; CDR2 reads SNEGSKA (reference sequence).

On this clonotype: A junction end diverges from the germline sequence, so it may reflect a read error. The V gene is TRBV6-6, the J gene TRBJ1-5, with no clear D. The CDR3 length is 18 residues. Per the germline V gene, CDR1 is MNHNY and CDR2 is SVGAGI (reference sequence). CDR3 protein: CASSYSGRERNSNQPQHF. The CDR3, as DNA: TGCGCCAGCAGTTACTCGGGGAGGGAACGAAATAGCAATCAGCCCCAGCATTTT.